These 17 T cell receptor beta chains came from one sample sequenced in a study of cytomegalovirus exposure and HLA in healthy donors. Method: immunoSEQ multiplex PCR; TCRdb's copy keeps in-frame clones and lacks some. The sample lists 65,000 to 90,000 clones; 95% were seen once. The material sequenced was PBMCs. The receptors were sampled from a man aged 18 to 35 in good health and CMV-seronegative.

The chain couples TRBV27 to TRBJ2-7; 9 bases match TRBD1. This CDR3 is 17 amino acids long. V gave up 5 bases and J gave up 2 bases; unmatched junction bases: 13. From germline, CDR1 is MNHEY and CDR2 SMNVEV (reference sequence). CDR3 loop: CASSPYRGRPVTYEQYF. The DNA of the CDR3 is TGTGCCAGCAGTCCCTACAGGGGGCGGCCCGTAACCTACGAGCAGTACTTC.

The rearrangement joins TRBV19 to TRBJ2-1, with D possibly being TRBD2 (6 bases). Trimming cost V 3 bases and J 7 bases, with 13 bases left between them. The CDR3 length is 14 residues. Germline V lookup: CDR1 LNHDA, CDR2 SQIVND (reference sequence). As DNA, the CDR3 is TGTGCCAGTAGTATCGGGCTAGCGAAAAATGAGCAGTTCTTC. As protein: CASSIGLAKNEQFF.

This clone was seen a single time. The rearrangement joins TRBV28 to TRBJ2-2; 12 bases are a match to TRBD2. The V gene's germline CDR1 is MDHEN and CDR2 SYDVKM. V was pared by 7 bases and J by 0 bases, with 3 bases of the junction left unmatched. CDR3 length equals 16 residues. For the CDR3, the DNA is TGTGCCAGCACGGGACTAGCGGGCGCGAACACCGGGGAGCTGTTTTTT. Translating gives CASTGLAGANTGELFF. Supplemented by reference TRBV28 and TRBJ2-2, the full variable domain reads DVKVTQSSRYLVKRTGEKVFLECVQDMDHENMFWYRQDPGLGLRLIYFSYDVKMKEKGDIPEGYSVSREKKERFSLILESASTNQTSMYLCASTGLAGANTGELFFGEGSRLTVL.

The V and J genes are TRBV5-4 and TRBJ1-2, with D unclear. The CDR3 runs 14 residues. Trimming stripped 0 bases from V and 0 bases from J, with 6 bases between. The V gene's germline CDR1 is SGHNT and CDR2 YYREEE (reference sequence). CDR3 sequence (DNA): TGTGCCAGCAGCTTGGATGGGCCTAACTATGGCTACACCTTC. Its protein product is CASSLDGPNYGYTF. The variable domain in full, completed from reference TRBV5-4 and TRBJ1-2, reads ETGVTQSPTHLIKTRGQQVTLRCSSQSGHNTVSWYQQALGQGPQFIFQYYREEENGRGNFPPRFSGLQFPNYSSELNVNALELDDSALYLCASSLDGPNYGYTFGSGTRLTVV.

The V call is TRBV30, the J call TRBJ1-3; 7 nucleotides align to TRBD1. CDR3 length: 14 residues. Germline V gives CDR1 GTSNPN, CDR2 SVGIG (reference sequence). The trim removed 3 bases at V and 4 bases at J, leaving 6 bases unmatched. The CDR3 coding sequence is TGTGCCTGGAGCCGAACAGGGGACGGAAACACCATATATTTT. Amino acid sequence: CAWSRTGDGNTIYF.

The V call is TRBV4-3, the J call TRBJ1-5; TRBD1 might be the D (6 bases). There are 14 residues in the CDR3. Deletions cut 3 bases from V and 7 bases from J, with 13 bases between. Germline V gene sequence: CDR1 LGHNA, CDR2 YSLEER. CDR3 bases: TGCGCCAGCAGCCATGGACAGTTCGGCCAGCCCCAGCATTTT. It encodes CASSHGQFGQPQHF.

V is TRBV2 and J is TRBJ2-7; 8 nucleotides agree with TRBD1. V trimming: 5 bases; J trimming: 1 base; junction bases outside the gene matches: 7. The CDR3 has 15 residues. CDR1 is SNHLY, CDR2 FYNNEI, per germline. Here the CDR3 reads CASSTGTGFSYEQYF. The CDR3 bases are TGTGCCAGCAGTACCGGGACAGGTTTTTCCTACGAGCAGTACTTC. The full variable domain, its missing parts supplied by reference TRBV2 and TRBJ2-7, is EPEVTQTPSHQVTQMGQEVILRCVPISNHLYFYWYRQILGQKVEFLVSFYNNEISEKSEIFDDQFSVERPDGSNFTLKIRSTKLEDSAMYFCASSTGTGFSYEQYFGPGTRLTVT.

This chain links TRBV6-1 with TRBJ1-5; TRBD1 agrees at 7 bases. The V segment lost 2 bases and the J segment 0 bases; nucleotides outside the gene matches: 7. The CDR3 consists of 17 residues. Germline loops: CDR1 MNHNS, CDR2 SASEGT. The CDR3 region has the DNA TGTGCCAGCAGTGAAAGAGGAAGGGGGCTTAGCAATCAGCCCCAGCATTTT. This encodes CASSERGRGLSNQPQHF.

V and J are TRBV6-5 and TRBJ1-1; D ambiguous. This CDR3 region has 14 residues. Trimming stripped 2 bases from V and 1 base from J, with 8 bases between. Germline CDR1 is MNHEY and CDR2 is SVGAGI. The CDR3 DNA reads as TGTGCCAGCAGTTACAGAGCAGGGAACACTGAAGCTTTCTTT. It specifies CASSYRAGNTEAFF.

The chain employs TRBV28 and TRBJ1-5; D uncertain. Germline V gene lookup returns CDR1 MDHEN and CDR2 SYDVKM. V was cut by 4 bases and J by 2 bases, with 9 bases left in between. The CDR3 is 14 residues long. The CDR3: CASSSGIGNQPQHF. CDR3 nucleotides: TGTGCCAGCAGTTCGGGGATTGGCAATCAGCCCCAGCATTTT.

The chain combines TRBV14 with TRBJ2-3, with TRBD1 matching 8 bases. The CDR3 sequence is 15 residues long. Trimming removed 4 bases from V and 4 bases from J; junction bases left unmatched: 7. Germline V gene data show CDR1 as SGHDN and CDR2 as FVKESK. The CDR3 DNA sequence: TGTGCCAGCAGCCTCAGGGGGCTAAGCGCAGATACGCAGTATTTT. Residues: CASSLRGLSADTQYF.

This rearrangement joins TRBV5-1 to TRBJ2-7; no clear D gene. CDR3 size: 13 residues. The germline V and J ends were trimmed by 2 bases and 4 bases, with 10 bases remaining between them. Germline V CDR1 and CDR2: SGHRS, YFSETQ. CDR3 bases: TGCGCCAGCAGCTTAGTGGGCATGTACGAGCAGTACTTC. As protein: CASSLVGMYEQYF.

This sequence joins TRBV28 and TRBJ1-2, with D maybe TRBD1 (6 bases). The CDR3 length is 13 residues. The germline CDR1 and CDR2 sequences are MDHEN and SYDVKM. V gave up 8 bases and J gave up 8 bases, with 18 bases separating them. The CDR3 DNA follows: TGTGCCAGCGATCAAAGGGGGAATGACGGCTACACCTTC. Encoded protein: CASDQRGNDGYTF.

The chain has TRBV2 and TRBJ2-3; 7 bases line up with TRBD1. V shed 6 bases and J 2 bases; nucleotides not matched to a gene: 8. Germline CDR1 SNHLY, CDR2 FYNNEI. The CDR3 sequence is 15 residues long. CDR3: CASSHPGGDTDTQYF. CDR3 DNA: TGTGCCAGCAGCCACCCAGGGGGAGACACAGATACGCAGTATTTT.

This chain joins TRBV4-3 and TRBJ2-1, with TRBD1 matching 7 bases. The germline gives CDR1 LGHNA, CDR2 YSLEER. Trimming at V came to 4 bases and at J to 3 bases, leaving 6 bases not matched to a gene. The length of the CDR3 is 15 residues. This CDR3 is CASSRRTGNYNEQFF. DNA of the CDR3: TGCGCCAGCAGCCGGAGGACAGGCAACTACAATGAGCAGTTCTTC.

The chain uses TRBV29-1 and TRBJ1-2, with 7 bases fitting TRBD1. This CDR3 is 11 amino acids long. Losses at the gene ends were 7 bases for V and 3 bases for J; bases not matched to a gene: 2. Germline V gives CDR1 SQVTM, CDR2 ANQGSEA. As DNA, the CDR3 is TGCAGCGGGGACAGTCACTATGGCTACACCTTC. Protein: CSGDSHYGYTF.

V is TRBV6-5 and J is TRBJ2-5; TRBD2 matches at 7 bases. Germline CDR1 is MNHEY and CDR2 is SVGAGI. After removal of 8 bases from V and 0 bases from J, the junction contained 0 bases not matched to a gene. The length of the CDR3 is 12 residues. CDR3 region: CASGGDQETQYF. DNA for the CDR3: TGTGCCAGCGGGGGGGACCAAGAGACCCAGTACTTC.